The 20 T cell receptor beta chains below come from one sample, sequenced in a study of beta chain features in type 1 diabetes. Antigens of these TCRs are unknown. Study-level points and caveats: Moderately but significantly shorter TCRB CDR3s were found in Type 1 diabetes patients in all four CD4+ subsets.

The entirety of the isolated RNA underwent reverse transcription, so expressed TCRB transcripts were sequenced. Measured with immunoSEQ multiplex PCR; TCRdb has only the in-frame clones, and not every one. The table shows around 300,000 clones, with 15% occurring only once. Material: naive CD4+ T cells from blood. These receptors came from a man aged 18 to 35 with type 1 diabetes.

CDR3 nucleotide sequence: TGTGCCAGCAGCACGGGACAGGGCAACGGCTACACCTTC. It translates to CASSTGQGNGYTF. The J gene is TRBJ1-2, the V gene TRBV7-2, with 9 bases aligning to TRBD1. The J segment lost 8 bases and the V segment lost 5 bases, leaving 6 bases of the junction unmatched. Germline CDR1 reads SGHTA; CDR2 reads FQGNSA. The CDR3 is 13 residues long.

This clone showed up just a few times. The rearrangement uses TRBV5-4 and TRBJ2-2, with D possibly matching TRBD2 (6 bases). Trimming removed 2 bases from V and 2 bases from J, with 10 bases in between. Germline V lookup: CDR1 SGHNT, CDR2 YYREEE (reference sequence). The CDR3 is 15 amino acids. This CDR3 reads CASSLLAGNTGELFF. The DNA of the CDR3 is TGTGCCAGCAGCTTACTAGCTGGTAACACCGGGGAGCTGTTTTTT.

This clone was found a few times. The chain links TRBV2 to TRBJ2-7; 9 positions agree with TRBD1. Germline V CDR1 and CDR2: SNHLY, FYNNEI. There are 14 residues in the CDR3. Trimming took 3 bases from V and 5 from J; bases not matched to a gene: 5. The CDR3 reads CASSEIQGANEQYF. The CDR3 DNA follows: TGTGCCAGCAGTGAGATACAGGGGGCAAACGAGCAGTACTTC.

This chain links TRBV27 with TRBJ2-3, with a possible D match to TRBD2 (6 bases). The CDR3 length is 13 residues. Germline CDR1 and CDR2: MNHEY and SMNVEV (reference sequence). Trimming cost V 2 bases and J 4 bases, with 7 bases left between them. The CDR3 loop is CASSLGGSDTQYF. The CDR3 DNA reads TGTGCCAGCAGTTTAGGAGGGTCAGATACGCAGTATTTT.

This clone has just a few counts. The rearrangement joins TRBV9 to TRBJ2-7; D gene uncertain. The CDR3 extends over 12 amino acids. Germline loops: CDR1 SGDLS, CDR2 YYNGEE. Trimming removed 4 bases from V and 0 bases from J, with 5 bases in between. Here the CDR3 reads CASSPDSYEQYF. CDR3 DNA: TGTGCCAGCAGCCCAGACTCCTACGAGCAGTACTTC.

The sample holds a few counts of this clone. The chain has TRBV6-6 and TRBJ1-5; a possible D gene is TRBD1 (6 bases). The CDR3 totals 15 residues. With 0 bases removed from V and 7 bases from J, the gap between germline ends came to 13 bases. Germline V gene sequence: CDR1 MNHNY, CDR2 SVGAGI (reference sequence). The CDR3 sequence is CASSYSESGDQPQHF. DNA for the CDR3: TGTGCCAGCAGTTACTCAGAATCAGGGGACCAGCCCCAGCATTTT.

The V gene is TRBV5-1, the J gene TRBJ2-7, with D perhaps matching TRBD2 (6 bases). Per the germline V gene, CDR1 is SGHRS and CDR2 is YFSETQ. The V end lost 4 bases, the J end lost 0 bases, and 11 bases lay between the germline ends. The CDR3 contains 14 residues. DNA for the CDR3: TGCGCCAGCAGCGCACTAGCCGGCTCCTACGAGCAGTACTTC. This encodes CASSALAGSYEQYF.

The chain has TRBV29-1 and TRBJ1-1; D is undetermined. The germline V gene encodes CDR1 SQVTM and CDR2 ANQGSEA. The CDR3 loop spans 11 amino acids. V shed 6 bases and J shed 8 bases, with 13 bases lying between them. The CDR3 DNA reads TGCAGCGTGCCGGGAGGCAGGGAAGCTTTCTTT. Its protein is CSVPGGREAFF.

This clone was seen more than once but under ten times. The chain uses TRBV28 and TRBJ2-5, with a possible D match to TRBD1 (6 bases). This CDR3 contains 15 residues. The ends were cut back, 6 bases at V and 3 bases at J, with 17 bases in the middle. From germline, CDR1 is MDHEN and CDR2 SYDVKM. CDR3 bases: TGTGCCAGCAGCTTCAGGGGCCAGAGGGAAGAGACCCAGTACTTC. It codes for CASSFRGQREETQYF.

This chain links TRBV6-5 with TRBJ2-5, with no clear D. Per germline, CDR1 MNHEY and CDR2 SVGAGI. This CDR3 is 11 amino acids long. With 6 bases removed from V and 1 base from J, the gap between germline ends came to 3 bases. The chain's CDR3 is CASRAQETQYF. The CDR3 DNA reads TGTGCCAGCAGGGCCCAAGAGACCCAGTACTTC.

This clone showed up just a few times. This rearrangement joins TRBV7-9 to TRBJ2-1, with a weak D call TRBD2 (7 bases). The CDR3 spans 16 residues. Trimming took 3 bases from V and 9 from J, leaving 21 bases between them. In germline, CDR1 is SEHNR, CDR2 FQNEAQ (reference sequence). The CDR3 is CASSFLTGGPSGEQFF. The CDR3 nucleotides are TGTGCCAGCAGCTTTCTCACGGGGGGCCCCTCGGGTGAGCAGTTCTTC.

The CDR3 region has the DNA TGTGCCAGCAGCTTGGGATTAATGGCACAGGGATTGAGGGGCTACACCTTC. It codes for CASSLGLMAQGLRGYTF. V and J are TRBV7-9 and TRBJ1-2; D possibly corresponds to TRBD1 (6 bases). The length of the CDR3 is 17 residues. Germline V gene lookup returns CDR1 SEHNR and CDR2 FQNEAQ (reference sequence). Between the trimmed V and J ends, which lost 3 bases and 8 bases, there was a span of 25 bases.

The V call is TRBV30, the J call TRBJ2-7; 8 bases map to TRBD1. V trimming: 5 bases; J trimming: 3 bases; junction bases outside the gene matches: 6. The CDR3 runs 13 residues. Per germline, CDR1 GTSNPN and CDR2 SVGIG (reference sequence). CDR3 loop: CAWGTGVDYEQYF. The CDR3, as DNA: TGTGCCTGGGGGACAGGAGTAGACTACGAGCAGTACTTC. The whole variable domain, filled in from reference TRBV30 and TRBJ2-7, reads SQTIHQWPATLVQPVGSPLSLECTVEGTSNPNLYWYRQAAGRGLQLLFYSVGIGQISSEVPQNLSASRPQDRQFILSSKKLLLSDSGFYLCAWGTGVDYEQYFGPGTRLTVT.

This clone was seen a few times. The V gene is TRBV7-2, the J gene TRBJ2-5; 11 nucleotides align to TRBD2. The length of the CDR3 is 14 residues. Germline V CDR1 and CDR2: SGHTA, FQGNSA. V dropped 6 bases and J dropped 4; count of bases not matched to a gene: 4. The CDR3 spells CASSFGTSGETQYF. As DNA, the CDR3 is TGTGCCAGCAGTTTCGGGACTAGCGGAGAGACCCAGTACTTC.

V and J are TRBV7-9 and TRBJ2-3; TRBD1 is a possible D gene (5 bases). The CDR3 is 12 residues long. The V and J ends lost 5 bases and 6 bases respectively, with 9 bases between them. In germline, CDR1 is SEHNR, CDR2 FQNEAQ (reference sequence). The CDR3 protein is CASSPGMDTQYF. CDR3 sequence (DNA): TGTGCCAGCAGCCCAGGGATGGATACGCAGTATTTT.

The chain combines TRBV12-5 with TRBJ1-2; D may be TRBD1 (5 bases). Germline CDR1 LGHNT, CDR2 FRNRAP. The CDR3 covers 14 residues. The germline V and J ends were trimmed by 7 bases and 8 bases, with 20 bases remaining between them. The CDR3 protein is CASALNNAGWGYTF. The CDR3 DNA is TGTGCTAGTGCCCTCAACAACGCAGGGTGGGGCTACACCTTC.

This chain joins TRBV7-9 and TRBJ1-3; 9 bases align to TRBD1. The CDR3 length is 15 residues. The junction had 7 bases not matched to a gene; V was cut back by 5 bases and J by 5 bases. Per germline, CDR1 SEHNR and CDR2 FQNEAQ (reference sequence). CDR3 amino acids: CASSQGTGSRNTIYF. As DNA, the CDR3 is TGTGCCAGCAGCCAAGGGACAGGGAGTCGAAACACCATATATTTT.

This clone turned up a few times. The CDR3 sequence is CASSSSEAAGANVLTF. In DNA form, the CDR3 reads TGTGCCAGCAGTTCGTCCGAGGCGGCGGGGGCCAACGTCCTGACTTTC. This rearrangement joins TRBV28 to TRBJ2-6; D is undetermined. This CDR3 is built from 16 residues. Deletions cut 4 bases from V and 4 bases from J, with 14 bases between. Germline CDR1 is MDHEN and CDR2 is SYDVKM.

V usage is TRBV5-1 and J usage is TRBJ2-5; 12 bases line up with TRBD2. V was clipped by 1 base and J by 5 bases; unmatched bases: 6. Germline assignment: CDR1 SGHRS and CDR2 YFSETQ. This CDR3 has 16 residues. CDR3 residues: CASSLLLAGGHETQYF. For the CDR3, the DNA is TGCGCCAGCAGCTTGTTACTAGCGGGGGGTCACGAGACCCAGTACTTC.

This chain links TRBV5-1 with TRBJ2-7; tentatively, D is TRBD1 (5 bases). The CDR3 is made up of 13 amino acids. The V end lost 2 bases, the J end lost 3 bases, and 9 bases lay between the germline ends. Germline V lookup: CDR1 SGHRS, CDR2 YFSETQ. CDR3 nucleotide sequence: TGCGCCAGCAGCTTACCAGGGTTCTACGAGCAGTACTTC. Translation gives CASSLPGFYEQYF.